This T cell receptor (beta chain) was sequenced in a study of cytomegalovirus exposure and HLA in healthy donors (dated by TCRdb to the late 2010s). Notes on the research overall: An earlier analysis of approximately 640 of the donors reported roughly 300 Gb of sequence data and 100 million to 140 million unique TCR beta sequences from roughly 200 million T cells. The study combined high-throughput TCR immunosequencing, statistical association of individual TCRs with disease status, and machine learning to predict cytomegalovirus infection status. Among around 400 genotyped donors of the cohort, an average of around 250,000 unique TCR beta nucleotide sequences was sequenced per donor, of which about 19% were non-productive. Typing coverage varied by locus: 629-630 donors for A, B, C, DRB1 and DQB1; more than 500 for DQA1; about 590 for DPA1; roughly 450 for DPB1. Of the roughly 430 genotyped donors, approximately 80% fell in the genetic ancestry cluster associated with self-reported Caucasian donors. Because of strong linkage in the cohort, 5 or 6 DR-DQ haplotypes were treated as single units for association and clustering. To decide whether each TCR beta V gene segment behaved as functional or pseudogenic, an earlier analysis of fewer than 750 of the donors relied on high-throughput TCR beta sequencing. Every discovery cohort repertoire had been produced on one sequencing platform. The study was designed to test whether signatures of past pathogen exposure could be identified by cataloging public T cell receptors. About 300 gigabases of sequencing data and tens of millions of unique TCR sequences were included in an early release covering 500 to 750 HLA-typed donors. Donor age, sex, ethnicity and CMV serostatus were compiled alongside the repertoire data. The T cell repertoires of about 700 subjects were profiled by immunosequencing and related to cytomegalovirus serostatus. A later analysis re-examined previously published TCR beta repertoires from more than 550 donors and added high-resolution HLA genotyping to investigate patterns of TCR occurrence. HLA typing covered class I and class II loci at four-digit resolution. The later analysis used no new phenotypic data to find candidate immune exposures, relying instead on TCR beta sequences and their occurrence across donors. Genome-wide SNP genotypes for about 65% of the roughly 670 donors were used in a later genetic analysis, which treated that subset as a discovery cohort. A separate validation cohort of roughly 120 different subjects was used in addition to the roughly 670-subject first cohort.

The CDR3 spans 18 residues, from the cysteine through the phenylalanine. Of the read, only the CDR3 DNA is kept; its 54 bases are in frame from base 1. V and J are trimmed by 8 bases and 0 bases, and the gene matches miss 17 bases of the junction. Per the germline V gene, SQVTM is the CDR1 and ANQGSEA is the CDR2. Libraries were made using the immunoSEQ multiplex PCR assay. A mixture of 60 forward primers for TCR Vbeta segments and 13 reverse primers for TCR Jbeta segments was used in the multiplex PCR. A multiplex PCR assay on genomic DNA amplified the CDR3 region of rearranged TCR beta genes. The Illumina HiSeq System was used to sequence the amplified TCR beta libraries as 87-base-pair reads. The authors processed their data as follows. A later analysis counted tens of millions of unique TCR beta chains across the 670 or so repertoires, and some 11 million of these chains were shared by at least two donors. To remove PCR and sequencing errors, raw reads were error-corrected and collapsed into unique sequences using a nearest-neighbor algorithm that merged closely related sequences. To assign V, D and J gene segments, CDR3 sequences were aligned to IMGT reference sequences. For a sequence to be retained, a match of at least six nucleotides to both a V gene segment and a J gene segment was required. Rearrangements were called productive when the CDR3 lacked stop codons and stayed in frame with V and J; all others were non-productive. CDR3 was defined by IMGT convention, running from the second conserved V-encoded cysteine to the conserved J-encoded phenylalanine. Sequences without an unambiguous match to a single V gene segment were excluded from the earlier analysis of about 600 of the donors. An earlier analysis of 587 of the donors classified V segments as functional when productive rearrangements were above 56.7% and as segregating when the standard deviation between donors was above 5%. To diagnose cytomegalovirus status from the catalog of TCR beta chain sequences, a statistical classification framework was built. In a later analysis, TCR nucleotide sequences were compared against IMGT/GENE-DB human TR gene sequences so that V and J genes could be assigned. Using the TCRdist pipeline, a later analysis assigned CDR3 sequences along with most-parsimonious VDJ recombination scenarios. A later analysis defined each TCR beta chain by its CDR3 amino acid sequence plus V-gene family, and excluded reads lacking a unique V-gene family. As a way to deal with suspected cross-contamination and a sequencing artifact, a later analysis dropped 640 or so nucleotide sequences that were highly shared and had low generation probability. In a later analysis, a clonal expansion index for each public chain was calculated from normalized within-repertoire ranks of inferred template counts. In a later analysis, generation probabilities were computed using a VDJ recombination model fitted to out-of-frame rearrangements, and the results were checked against IGoR. Hypergeometric tests were used in a later analysis to score TCR-TCR, TCR-HLA and TCR-CMV co-occurrence, with a repertoire-size bias correction applied to the TCR pairs. False discovery rates were estimated in a later analysis by permuting HLA or CMV assignments 20 times. A later analysis grouped co-occurring TCRs with DBSCAN, adding TCRdist sequence similarity when clustering within HLA-allele-positive subsets. Repertoires with fewer than 30,000 or more than 120,000 public chains, plus five repertoires with anomalous nucleotide sharing, were excluded from co-occurrence clustering. TCRdb's version of the immuneACCESS table is confined to in-frame rearrangements and falls short of the full clone set. An unresolved V gene accounts for under half of the shortfall where checked; the remainder is of unknown origin. Clone size and the V and J calls come from that table; the DNA yielded D and trimming. The sample includes approximately 150,000 clones, with approximately 80% observed a single time. The top ten hold over 3% of the sample.

Comment on this clone: What antigen it recognizes has not been identified. Base qualities are not provided; no much larger clone lies one nucleotide away.

General study outcomes and caveats: The sequencing pipeline was judged likely to have produced a cluster of highly shared sequence variants as a technical artifact. For the cohort, immune exposure information was limited to CMV serostatus. In a later analysis, TCR association rates were found to vary across HLA loci, with the most associated TCRs seen for DRB1 alleles and the fewest for HLA-C alleles. In an earlier analysis of under 600 of the donors, most TCR beta V segments were observed in productive rearrangements about 90% or about 30% of the time, broadly matching IMGT annotations. According to a later genetic analysis, donors in an Asian-associated ancestry cluster had fewer N-insertions in productive TCRs than the approximately 650-donor mean. The classifier was reported to diagnose cytomegalovirus status with high specificity and sensitivity in both the original cohort and the validation cohort. A further reported finding was that TCR beta sequences accurately predicted the HLA-A and HLA-B alleles for most subjects in the first cohort. According to a later analysis, parvovirus B19, influenza, CMV and Epstein-Barr virus appeared linked to several top co-occurrence clusters. Correlated functional status among segregating V segments might reflect linkage disequilibrium, but an unknown experimental factor could not be ruled out. Specific HLA alleles were associated with about 17,000 TCR beta sequences at a false discovery rate of 0.05 in a later analysis. The study listed 150 to 200 TCR beta chains as associated with cytomegalovirus. Assigning TCR associations to individual alleles was difficult when HLA alleles, especially DR and DQ, strongly co-occurred. Because counts were too low, roughly 18 rarely observed V segments, including chromosome 9 orphons, were left out of the earlier analysis of about 500 of the donors. According to a later analysis, most CMV-associated TCR beta chains appeared to be HLA-restricted, and the HLA associations seemed to be driven largely by CMV exposure. In this cohort, only TCR beta chains were sequenced, and detectable features were limited by the absence of alpha or paired-chain data. Because HLA typing was unavailable for some donors at each locus, only the typed subset was used in association tests. Some IMGT-functional V segments, including TRBV6-2 and TRBV6-3, could not be distinguished by the 87-base-pair reads and were therefore excluded. While some public TCRs were present in many individuals, most TCR sequences turned up only very rarely across donors. In vitro tests confirmed that three of the cytomegalovirus-associated TCR beta chains recognize cytomegalovirus antigens. A later analysis found that HLA-associated TCR beta chains were more clonally expanded and had lower generation probabilities than equally common non-associated chains. An association between a missense DCLRE1C variant and V-gene and J-gene trimming of TCR beta chains was found in a later genetic analysis and replicated in an independent cohort. Roughly uniform sequencing depth across donors was assumed in presence/absence analyses, although this assumption may not hold. It was suggested by the authors that the approach could potentially be generalized to other disease states and immunological phenotypes.

The cohort consisted of approximately 690 healthy bone marrow donors. At the time of sampling, every cohort member was nominally healthy, though immune exposures that went unrecorded were likely present. The donor was CMV seronegative and belonged to the group of roughly 330 seronegative cohort members. A peripheral blood sample was collected from each donor, and TCR beta sequencing was performed on peripheral blood mononuclear cells. The Qiagen DNeasy Blood Extraction Kit was used to extract genomic DNA from the blood cell samples. Sequencing input: PBMCs. The sequence links TRBV29-1 to TRBJ1-2, with 11 bases matching TRBD1. This clonotype was obtained from a male donor in good health and CMV-seronegative. The sequenced DNA: TGCAGCCTCCCCCCCCGGACAGGGGGCTTCGTAGCTAACTATGGCTACACCTTC. The encoded protein is CSLPPRTGGFVANYGYTF.